The T cell receptor beta chain described here comes from a study of cytotoxic CD8 clonotypes in ibrutinib-treated CLL. Study-level results: T-cell clonality at baseline went above that of age-matched healthy donors and rose and fell with circulating CD8+ T-cell counts.

V was cut by 10 bases and J by 3 bases, with 18 bases left in between. Germline lookup yields CDR1 LNHDA and CDR2 SQIVND (reference sequence). The CDR3 is 14 residues long. As for this clone: No antigen is known for it.

Generated by immunoSEQ multiplex PCR, the TCRdb table keeps only in-frame clones and is missing some. The sample lists 270,000 or so clones, 76% occurring once. The chain couples TRBV19 to TRBJ2-5; TRBD2 is a possible D gene (7 bases). The sequences come from PBMCs, collected at disease progression, from a patient treated with ibrutinib. The sequence was collected from a human donor with chronic lymphocytic leukemia. The CDR3 sequence: CATLGGGLKETQYF. The CDR3 DNA is TGTGCCACCTTGGGGGGGGGCCTAAAAGAGACCCAGTACTTC.